Detailed here is one T cell receptor beta chain. This entry belongs to a study of T cell changes during pregnancy in multiple sclerosis. Per germline, CDR1 SGHAT and CDR2 FQNNGV. The junction had 11 bases not matched to a gene; V was cut back by 5 bases and J by 4 bases. The CDR3 contains 15 residues. Some clones are missing from TCRdb's copy, which holds only in-frame ones; the method was immunoSEQ multiplex PCR. The sample holds 14,000 to 15,000 clones, 80% to 90% seen once. The chain links TRBV11-2 to TRBJ2-7, with 7 bases identical to TRBD1. The material sequenced was CD8+ T cells from peripheral blood mononuclear cells, taken in the first trimester of pregnancy. This TCR was sampled from a female donor with multiple sclerosis, enrolled in a pregnancy study. The CDR3 reads CASSPQGTANYEQYF. The CDR3 region has the DNA TGTGCCAGCAGCCCCCAAGGGACAGCTAATTACGAGCAGTACTTC.